This is a list of T cell receptor beta chains from one sample in a study of blood T cell repertoires in COVID-19. Assay used: immunoSEQ multiplex PCR; TCRdb lists only in-frame clones, some missing. The data hold about 170,000 clones, with 80% to 90% observed a single time. Material: PBMCs or T cells enriched from blood (not recorded which). The receptors come from a woman in her fifties or sixties in a cohort exposed to, infected with or recovered from COVID-19 (not recorded which). Each CDR3 is given with its conserved first and last residue. A D gene is named only where the DNA matches it firmly. Clone size is given for some rows only: seen once, a few or many times, or a class if the clone is expanded.

clone size	V gene	D gene	J gene	CDR3 protein	CDR3 DNA
.	TRBV7-8	TRBD2	TRBJ2-2	CASSPQLAGGGSTGELFF	TGTGCCAGCAGCCCACAACTAGCGGGAGGTGGGAGCACCGGGGAGCTGTTTTTT
.	TRBV7-9	TRBD1	TRBJ1-5	CASSLRTGRNQPQHF	TGTGCCAGCAGCTTAAGGACAGGGCGCAATCAGCCCCAGCATTTT
.	TRBV15	TRBD1	TRBJ2-7	CATSSSTGSSYEQYF	TGTGCCACCAGCAGTTCGACAGGGTCCTCCTACGAGCAGTACTTC
few	TRBV5-1	.	TRBJ2-7	CASSSVNSALSYEQYF	TGCGCCAGCAGCTCCGTAAACAGTGCTCTCTCCTACGAGCAGTACTTC
.	TRBV11-2	TRBD2	TRBJ2-7	CASSLGSGGFYEQYF	TGTGCCAGCAGCTTAGGGTCGGGAGGGTTCTACGAGCAGTACTTC
.	TRBV18	.	TRBJ2-7	CASSPLDRPYEQYF	TGTGCCAGCTCACCCCTGGACAGACCCTACGAGCAGTACTTC
few	TRBV7-2	.	TRBJ1-5	CASSKNGGNNQPQHF	TGTGCCAGCAGCAAGAATGGGGGGAACAATCAGCCCCAGCATTTT
.	TRBV30	TRBD1	TRBJ1-1	CAWVRGRTEAFF	TGTGCCTGGGTCAGGGGGAGGACTGAAGCTTTCTTT
.	TRBV7-2	TRBD1	TRBJ2-5	CASSPQGARGETQYF	TGTGCCAGCAGCCCGCAGGGGGCGCGTGGAGAGACCCAGTACTTC
.	TRBV5-1	TRBD1	TRBJ2-3	CASSLFPGTVSTDTQYF	TGCGCCAGCAGCTTGTTCCCCGGGACAGTCTCCACAGATACGCAGTATTTT
once	TRBV10-1	TRBD2	TRBJ2-1	CASSPGLAGNEQFF	TGCGCCAGCAGTCCCGGACTAGCGGGGAATGAGCAGTTCTTC
.	TRBV11-2	TRBD1	TRBJ2-3	CASSSTGQGTDTQYF	TGTGCCAGCAGCTCCACGGGACAGGGAACAGATACGCAGTATTTT
.	TRBV5-4	TRBD2	TRBJ2-1	CASSLAGLAGYNEQFF	TGTGCCAGCAGCTTGGCCGGTCTAGCGGGTTACAATGAGCAGTTCTTC
.	TRBV25-1	TRBD2	TRBJ2-3	CASSPGTTLSTDTQYF	TGTGCCAGCAGCCCCGGGACTACCCTCAGCACAGATACGCAGTATTTT
.	TRBV11-2	TRBD1	TRBJ1-2	CASSLARQGANYGYTF	TGTGCCAGCAGCTTGGCACGACAGGGGGCTAACTATGGCTACACCTTC
.	TRBV28	TRBD1	TRBJ1-6	CASREPGQGSNSPLHF	TGTGCCAGCAGAGAACCGGGACAGGGGAGTAATTCACCCCTCCACTTT
.	TRBV19	.	TRBJ2-2	CASSIPLTTGELFF	TGTGCCAGTAGTATCCCCCTGACTACCGGGGAGCTGTTTTTT
.	TRBV9	.	TRBJ1-1	CASSDGHPTRAFF	TGTGCCAGCAGCGACGGACACCCGACACGAGCTTTCTTT
.	TRBV27	.	TRBJ1-5	CASSSLHQPQHF	TGTGCCAGCAGTTCCCTTCATCAGCCCCAGCATTTT
.	TRBV7-3	TRBD2	TRBJ2-1	CASSLQPSGNEQFF	TGTGCCAGCAGCTTACAACCTAGCGGGAATGAGCAGTTCTTC
.	TRBV18	.	TRBJ2-7	CASSLTTAPYEQYF	TGTGCCAGCTCACTCACGACAGCTCCCTACGAGCAGTACTTC
.	TRBV5-1	.	TRBJ2-3	CASSALTGSMGTDTQYF	TGCGCCAGCAGCGCGCTGACAGGTTCTATGGGGACAGATACGCAGTATTTT
.	TRBV15	TRBD1	TRBJ1-5	CATSWRTGGEQPQHF	TGTGCCACCAGCTGGAGGACAGGGGGCGAGCAGCCCCAGCATTTT
.	TRBV19	TRBD1	TRBJ2-1	CASSPGGQSGRNEQFF	TGTGCCAGTAGCCCAGGGGGTCAGTCGGGACGCAATGAGCAGTTCTTC
.	TRBV4-1	.	TRBJ2-5	CASSSQVSETQYF	TGCGCCAGCAGCTCGCAGGTTTCTGAGACCCAGTACTTC
.	TRBV11-2	TRBD1	TRBJ1-1	CASSKDRETEAFF	TGTGCCAGCAGCAAGGACAGGGAAACTGAAGCTTTCTTT
.	TRBV7-2	TRBD2	TRBJ2-1	CASRLTAGSYNEQFF	TGTGCCAGCAGACTAACAGCGGGGTCATACAATGAGCAGTTCTTC
.	TRBV10-1	.	TRBJ2-4	CASIVAVAKNIQYF	TGCGCCAGCATCGTAGCGGTAGCCAAAAACATTCAGTACTTC
.	TRBV7-8	.	TRBJ2-7	CASSLAGGAVYEQYF	TGTGCCAGCAGCTTAGCGGGGGGGGCCGTCTACGAGCAGTACTTC
.	TRBV24-1	.	TRBJ2-7	CATSGSGYEQYF	TGTGCCACCAGCGGTTCGGGCTACGAGCAGTACTTC
.	TRBV3-1/TRBV3-2	.	TRBJ1-2	CASSQDTQGRGYTF	TGTGCCAGCAGCCAAGATACTCAGGGCAGGGGCTACACCTTC
.	TRBV30	.	TRBJ2-3	CAWTGGRGGDTQYF	TGTGCCTGGACCGGGGGGCGGGGTGGGGATACGCAGTATTTT
.	TRBV5-1	.	TRBJ1-3	CASSLDPAGNTIYF	TGCGCCAGCAGCTTGGATCCAGCTGGAAACACCATATATTTT
once	TRBV4-2	.	TRBJ2-7	CASSHSGDSYEQYF	TGTGCCAGCAGCCACTCAGGGGACTCCTACGAGCAGTACTTC
.	TRBV28	TRBD2	TRBJ2-7	CASSLDDFFSGTPQHEQYF	TGTGCCAGCAGTTTAGACGACTTTTTTAGCGGGACCCCTCAACACGAGCAGTACTTC
.	TRBV7-9	TRBD2	TRBJ2-1	CASSVRTSGGLNNEQFF	TGTGCCAGCAGCGTTAGGACTAGCGGGGGATTAAACAATGAGCAGTTCTTC
once	TRBV5-1	.	TRBJ2-1	CASSLTEAAGINEQFF	TGCGCCAGCAGCCTCACGGAGGCGGCGGGTATTAATGAGCAGTTCTTC